This entry features one T cell receptor beta chain sequence. This record belongs to a study of blood T cell repertoires in COVID-19. Study overall: From the United States, Italy and Spain came samples of acute and convalescent COVID-19. Nucleic acid was either cDNA or gDNA, and it came from T cells, B-cell-depleted T cells, or PBMCs.

The germline CDR1 and CDR2 sequences are SGHTA and FQGTGA. Between the trimmed V and J ends, which lost 5 bases and 2 bases, there was a span of 14 bases. The CDR3 sequence is 15 residues long. Original data processing: Estimated nucleated cell counts came from reference gene primer amplification. Method: immunoSEQ multiplex PCR; TCRdb's copy keeps in-frame clones and lacks some. V and J calls and clone size come straight from that table; D and trimming were deduced from the DNA. The sample includes about 190,000 clones, about 88% of them seen just once. The genes are TRBV7-3 and TRBJ2-3, with a tentative D call TRBD1 (5 bases). Sequencing was done on a sample of peripheral blood. This TCR was sampled from a man aged 30 to 39 with acute or convalescent COVID-19. The CDR3 reads CASSPRGSTTDTQYF. CDR3 DNA sequence: TGTGCCAGCAGCCCAAGGGGATCCACCACAGATACGCAGTATTTT.